Listed here are 28 T cell receptor beta chains from one sample, sequenced in a study of beta chain features in type 1 diabetes (dated by TCRdb to between 2018 and 2020). Overall study results and their limits: Type 1 diabetes patients showed a moderate but significant shortening of TCRB CDR3 length in all four CD4+ subsets.

Their cognate antigens are unknown. The method was the immunoSEQ multiplex PCR assay. The entire isolated RNA was reverse transcribed using the High Capacity cDNA Reverse Transcription Kit, and thus expressed TCRB transcripts were sequenced. Held by TCRdb, this immuneACCESS table contains in-frame sequences only and omits some clones. Under half of the omission traces to an unresolved V gene where checked; the cause of the rest is unknown. A total of about 280,000 clones appear in this sample, approximately 16% of them only once. Of the sample, 0.015% to 0.017% is held by the ten largest clones. Material for sequencing was naive CD4+ T cells from blood. This specimen's cell subset or site label, per the study, means: true naive CD4+ T cells. The origin of the receptors is a man aged 18 to 30 with type 1 diabetes.

The J gene is TRBJ2-7, the V gene TRBV2, with D possibly matching TRBD1 (5 bases). Germline V gene lookup returns CDR1 SNHLY and CDR2 FYNNEI. The CDR3 covers 12 residues. The V and J ends lost 6 bases and 3 bases respectively, with 9 bases between them. The CDR3 protein is CASRPDSYEQYF. CDR3 nucleotide sequence: TGTGCCAGCAGGCCAGACAGCTACGAGCAGTACTTC.

This clone has just a few counts. The genes are TRBV7-9 and TRBJ2-7; 10 nucleotides align to TRBD2. CDR1 SEHNR and CDR2 FQNEAQ come from the germline V gene (reference sequence). The length of the CDR3 is 15 residues. V was pared by 1 base and J by 3 bases, with 3 bases of the junction left unmatched. CDR3 in amino acids: CASSLGASGSYEQYF. Here the CDR3 DNA reads TGTGCCAGCAGCTTAGGGGCTAGCGGGAGCTACGAGCAGTACTTC.

This clone has just a few counts. The chain joins TRBV11-1 to TRBJ1-2, with 7 bases identical to TRBD1. This CDR3 region has 13 residues. Germline-derived CDR1 and CDR2 are SGHAT and FQDESV (reference sequence). Losses at the gene ends were 3 bases for V and 6 bases for J; bases not matched to a gene: 4. The CDR3 DNA sequence: TGTGCCAGCAGCTTTGACAGGGAGGATGGCTACACCTTC. Translation gives CASSFDREDGYTF.

This rearrangement joins TRBV9 to TRBJ2-3, with TRBD2 identical over 8 bases. The V gene's germline CDR1 is SGDLS and CDR2 YYNGEE. Germline trimming cut 1 base from V and 0 bases from J; bases unmatched to any gene: 7. The CDR3 runs to 17 residues. The CDR3 protein is CASSVNRLATSTDTQYF. The DNA for the CDR3 is TGTGCCAGCAGCGTAAATCGACTAGCGACTAGCACAGATACGCAGTATTTT.

V and J are TRBV6-5 and TRBJ2-7; TRBD2 matches at 8 bases. This CDR3 spans 15 amino acids. CDR1 and CDR2 (germline): MNHEY, SVGAGI. The J segment lost 1 base and the V segment lost 6 bases, leaving 8 bases of the junction unmatched. The CDR3 loop reads CASSYAGLESYEQYF. CDR3 sequence (DNA): TGTGCCAGCAGCTACGCGGGACTAGAATCCTACGAGCAGTACTTC.

This rearrangement joins TRBV5-4 to TRBJ2-3, with 12 bases matching TRBD2. The CDR3 runs 16 residues. The germline V gene encodes CDR1 SGHNT and CDR2 YYREEE (reference sequence). Unmatched junction bases numbered 2, after V lost 3 bases and J lost 0 bases. The CDR3, as DNA: TGTGCCAGCAGCTCCGGGACTAGCGGGAGCACAGATACGCAGTATTTT. This encodes CASSSGTSGSTDTQYF.

The CDR3: CASIRAGQETQYF. CDR3 nucleotides: TGTGCCAGCATTCGGGCAGGGCAAGAGACCCAGTACTTC. V gene TRBV6-1 combines with J gene TRBJ2-5; possible D gene TRBD1, 5 bases. V lost 7 bases and J 2 bases, leaving 11 bases between the germline ends. Germline V gene sequence: CDR1 MNHNS, CDR2 SASEGT. The CDR3 spans 13 residues.

The gene calls are TRBV5-1 and TRBJ2-3; 8 bases are a match to TRBD1. Germline V gene lookup returns CDR1 SGHRS and CDR2 YFSETQ. V was clipped by 2 bases and J by 6 bases; unmatched bases: 5. The CDR3 is made up of 14 amino acids. The CDR3 loop is CASSFGQGQDTQYF. The CDR3 region has the DNA TGCGCCAGCAGCTTCGGACAGGGTCAGGATACGCAGTATTTT.

This clone appeared a few times. The chain couples TRBV5-1 to TRBJ2-7, with 10 nucleotides matching TRBD2. Germline V gives CDR1 SGHRS, CDR2 YFSETQ. J lost 3 bases, V lost 5 bases, and 2 bases had no gene match. The CDR3 spans 13 residues. The CDR3 sequence is CASRLAGDYEQYF. DNA for the CDR3: TGCGCCAGCAGGCTAGCGGGGGACTACGAGCAGTACTTC.

The chain carries TRBV14 and TRBJ2-7, with TRBD1 identical over 7 bases. CDR3 length: 15 amino acids. V gave up 4 bases and J gave up 2 bases; unmatched junction bases: 8. The germline V gene has CDR1 SGHDN and CDR2 FVKESK. The DNA of the CDR3 is TGTGCCAGCAGCCGGACAGGACTTTCTCCCTACGAGCAGTACTTC. It translates to CASSRTGLSPYEQYF.

The CDR3 loop is CASSQEEGQPIHTF. CDR3 nucleotide sequence: TGTGCCAGCAGCCAAGAGGAGGGCCAGCCAATTCACACCTTC. The chain couples TRBV4-2 to TRBJ1-2; D gene uncertain. Trimming pared 0 bases from V and 12 bases from J, leaving 17 bases between. The CDR3 covers 14 residues. In germline, CDR1 is LGHNA, CDR2 YNFKEQ.

The chain uses TRBV2 and TRBJ2-3; D is perhaps TRBD2 (5 bases). V dropped 4 bases and J dropped 0 bases, with 8 bases sitting between them. The CDR3 loop spans 14 amino acids. CDR1 is SNHLY, CDR2 FYNNEI, per germline. CDR3 region: CASSGRTSTDTQYF. CDR3 coding DNA: TGTGCCAGCAGTGGGAGGACTAGCACAGATACGCAGTATTTT.

V is TRBV2 and J is TRBJ2-5, with a possible D match to TRBD1 (6 bases). The V end was cut by 4 bases, the J end by 4 bases, with 7 bases between. Germline V gives CDR1 SNHLY, CDR2 FYNNEI. There are 12 residues in the CDR3. In DNA, the CDR3 is TGTGCCAGCAGTGCACAGGGAGAGACCCAGTACTTC. The encoded protein is CASSAQGETQYF.

This clone occurred a few times. This rearrangement joins TRBV2 to TRBJ1-2, with D uncertain. V was shortened by 4 bases and J by 8 bases, with 17 bases between the two germline ends. The CDR3 covers 14 residues. Germline CDR1 SNHLY, CDR2 FYNNEI. The CDR3 DNA reads TGTGCCAGCAGTGCCCGAGAGGGCGTTGGGGGCTACACCTTC. As protein: CASSAREGVGGYTF.

This chain uses TRBV28 with TRBJ2-5; D is possibly TRBD1 (6 bases). V was clipped by 7 bases and J by 5 bases, with 17 bases between them. This CDR3 comprises 14 residues. Per the germline V gene, CDR1 is MDHEN and CDR2 is SYDVKM. The CDR3 is CASTGFWGRETQYF. The CDR3 DNA reads as TGTGCCAGCACAGGCTTTTGGGGGCGGGAGACCCAGTACTTC.

V is TRBV7-9 and J is TRBJ1-3; 7 bases align to TRBD1. The V gene end was trimmed by 5 bases and the J gene end by 7 bases; junction bases not matched to a gene: 8. The CDR3 has 14 amino acids. Germline V gives CDR1 SEHNR, CDR2 FQNEAQ (reference sequence). CDR3 protein: CASSLTTGTNTIYF. DNA for the CDR3: TGTGCCAGCAGCCTGACGACAGGGACGAACACCATATATTTT.

This clone was observed a handful of times. Here the CDR3 DNA reads TGTGCCAGCAGTTTCCAGGGACTAGCGCAGTTCTTC. The encoded protein is CASSFQGLAQFF. The chain has TRBV28 and TRBJ2-1; 9 bases align to TRBD2. The CDR3 runs to 12 residues. Losses at the gene ends were 3 bases for V and 12 bases for J; bases not matched to a gene: 3. CDR1 and CDR2 (germline): MDHEN, SYDVKM.

This clone was seen more than once but under ten times. The chain employs TRBV18 and TRBJ1-5, with unresolved D. The V gene lost 4 bases and the J gene lost 5 bases, with 12 bases spanning the gap. Germline-derived CDR1 and CDR2 are KGHSH and LQKENI. The CDR3 spans 14 residues. This CDR3 reads CASSLTDQDQPQHF. The CDR3 bases are TGTGCCAGCTCACTAACCGACCAGGATCAGCCCCAGCATTTT.

This clone was observed a few times. Other DNA sequences within the sample encode an identical CDR3. The chain combines TRBV29-1 with TRBJ2-3, with a possible D match to TRBD2 (5 bases). V gave up 2 bases and J gave up 3 bases, with 6 bases separating them. The CDR3 has 12 residues. Per the germline V gene, CDR1 is SQVTM and CDR2 is ANQGSEA. CDR3 region: CSVERGTDTQYF. CDR3 sequence (DNA): TGCAGCGTTGAACGGGGTACAGATACGCAGTATTTT.

This clone was detected only a few times. This rearrangement joins TRBV5-4 to TRBJ2-2; D gene unclear. V shed 1 base and J shed 1 base, with 5 bases lying between them. The CDR3 is 14 amino acids. Germline V CDR1 and CDR2: SGHNT, YYREEE (reference sequence). CDR3 in DNA: TGTGCCAGCAGCTTGTATAGGAACACCGGGGAGCTGTTTTTT. Protein: CASSLYRNTGELFF.

The CDR3 DNA is TGCGCCAGCGCCAGCGGGATCTATGGCTACACCTTC. It translates to CASASGIYGYTF. The chain carries TRBV5-1 and TRBJ1-2, with D unclear. Deletions cut 7 bases from V and 4 bases from J, with 11 bases between. CDR3 size: 12 residues. Germline CDR1 is SGHRS and CDR2 is YFSETQ.

This clone was picked up a small number of times. The chain joins TRBV18 to TRBJ1-2; 10 bases agree with TRBD1. Germline V gene lookup returns CDR1 KGHSH and CDR2 LQKENI. CDR3 length equals 16 residues. V trimming: 5 bases; J trimming: 11 bases; junction bases outside the gene matches: 17. Here the CDR3 DNA reads TGTGCCAGCTCAAGCCTCGGGACAGGGGACTTGTATTTGTACACCTTC. Protein: CASSSLGTGDLYLYTF.

The chain carries TRBV5-1 and TRBJ2-3; 7 nucleotides match TRBD2. V was clipped by 1 base and J by 1 base; unmatched bases: 6. The CDR3 has 16 residues. Germline assignment: CDR1 SGHRS and CDR2 YFSETQ. CDR3 sequence (DNA): TGCGCCAGCAGCTTGCGCCTAGCGGTCCGCACAGATACGCAGTATTTT. Translation gives CASSLRLAVRTDTQYF. The full variable domain, completed using reference TRBV5-1 and TRBJ2-3, is KAGVTQTPRYLIKTRGQQVTLSCSPISGHRSVSWYQQTPGQGLQFLFEYFSETQRNKGNFPGRFSGRQFSNSRSEMNVSTLELGDSALYLCASSLRLAVRTDTQYFGPGTRLTVL.

This clone was detected only a few times. The genes are TRBV7-9 and TRBJ2-3, with D possibly matching TRBD2 (6 bases). Germline V gene data show CDR1 as SEHNR and CDR2 as FQNEAQ (reference sequence). V was cut by 8 bases and J by 2 bases, with 17 bases left in between. The CDR3 has 15 residues. CDR3 coding DNA: TGTGCCAGCCGCGTCGCGGGGATTTTCACAGATACGCAGTATTTT. Amino acid sequence: CASRVAGIFTDTQYF.

This chain uses TRBV9 with TRBJ2-2; D unclear. Germline CDR1 and CDR2: SGDLS and YYNGEE. CDR3 length: 13 amino acids. V was pared by 4 bases and J by 1 base, with 5 bases between. The CDR3 nucleotides are TGTGCCAGCAGCTCCTGGAACACCGGGGAGCTGTTTTTT. As protein: CASSSWNTGELFF.

The rearrangement links TRBV19 to TRBJ2-5; the D gene is possibly TRBD1 (8 bases). Trimming removed 3 bases from V and 2 bases from J, with 16 bases in between. The CDR3 length is 16 residues. Germline V gives CDR1 LNHDA, CDR2 SQIVND (reference sequence). The CDR3 loop is CASSIGQGGRQETQYF. For the CDR3, the DNA is TGTGCCAGTAGTATCGGACAGGGAGGGCGACAAGAGACCCAGTACTTC.

In DNA, the CDR3 is TGTGCCAGCAGTGAAGCTCCCCAGGGATGGGGCTACACCTTC. Translating it yields CASSEAPQGWGYTF. The chain links TRBV6-1 to TRBJ1-2; D possibly corresponds to TRBD1 (5 bases). V lost 0 bases and J 8 bases, leaving 13 bases between the germline ends. This CDR3 is built from 14 residues. Germline lookup yields CDR1 MNHNS and CDR2 SASEGT.

This clone has only a few counts. The chain links TRBV5-1 to TRBJ2-1, with D tentatively TRBD2 (6 bases). V was clipped by 0 bases and J by 5 bases, with 12 bases between them. Germline V CDR1 and CDR2: SGHRS, YFSETQ. The CDR3 consists of 15 residues. The CDR3 reads CASSLAGTLDNEQFF. The DNA for the CDR3 is TGCGCCAGCAGCTTGGCCGGGACTCTAGACAATGAGCAGTTCTTC.